The source of this T cell receptor (beta chain) is a study of beta chain features in type 1 diabetes. Isolated RNA was reverse transcribed in full, so expressed TCRB transcripts were sequenced. Sequenced by immunoSEQ multiplex PCR; TCRdb stores in-frame clones only, minus some. The sample has a few hundred thousand clones, about 15% seen once. Looked up from germline, CDR1 is SQVTM and CDR2 is ANQGSEA. CDR3 length equals 13 residues. Turning to this clone: Its antigen remains unknown. Relative to the germline gene, one junction end is altered; a read error may explain this.

Study-wide findings and caveats: For patients, the naive, central memory and Treg TCRB repertoires appeared more alike than for healthy donors. PCR might favor shorter templates, equally in patients and controls. Possibly, sequencing cDNA over-represented cells that had high TCR expression levels. At VDJ recombination sites, type 1 diabetes patients had fewer insertions and more deleted nucleotides.

The sequenced sample consisted of naive CD4+ T cells from blood. This sequence was found in a man aged 25-45 years in good health. V is TRBV29-1 and J is TRBJ2-1; 9 bases line up with TRBD1. The CDR3 loop reads CSVELTDRGVRIF. The CDR3 DNA follows: TGCAGCGTTGAATTGACGGACAGGGGCGTTAGGATCTTC.